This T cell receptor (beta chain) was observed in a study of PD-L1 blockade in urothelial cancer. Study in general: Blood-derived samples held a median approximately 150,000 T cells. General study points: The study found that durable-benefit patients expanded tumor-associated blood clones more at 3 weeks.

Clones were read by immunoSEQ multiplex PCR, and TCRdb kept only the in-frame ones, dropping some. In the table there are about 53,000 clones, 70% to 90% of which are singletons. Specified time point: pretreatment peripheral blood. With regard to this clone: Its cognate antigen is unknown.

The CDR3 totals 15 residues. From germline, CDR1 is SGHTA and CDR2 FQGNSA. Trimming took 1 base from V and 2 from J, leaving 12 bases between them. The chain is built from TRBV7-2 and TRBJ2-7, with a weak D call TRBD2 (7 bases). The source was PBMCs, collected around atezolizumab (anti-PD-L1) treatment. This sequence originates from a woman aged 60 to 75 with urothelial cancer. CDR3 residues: CASSLEGGTTYEQYF. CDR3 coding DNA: TGTGCCAGCAGCTTAGAGGGGGGGACTACCTACGAGCAGTACTTC. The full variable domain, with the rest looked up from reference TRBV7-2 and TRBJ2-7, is GAGVSQSPSNKVTEKGKDVELRCDPISGHTALYWYRQSLGQGLEFLIYFQGNSAPDKSGLPSDRFSAERTGGSVSTLTIQRTQQEDSAVYLCASSLEGGTTYEQYFGPGTRLTVT.